This T cell receptor beta chain was profiled in a study of cytomegalovirus exposure and HLA in healthy donors. Study-level findings and limits: Later analysis identified a missense DCLRE1C variant that was linked to TCR beta V- and J-gene trimming.

Germline values: CDR1 SGHRS, CDR2 YFSETQ. Trimming cost V 0 bases and J 5 bases; bases outside gene matches: 5. This CDR3 is built from 15 residues. Both 60 Vbeta primers and 13 Jbeta primers went into the PCR. Clones were sequenced by immunoSEQ multiplex PCR, and TCRdb holds only the in-frame ones, with some missing. The sample holds about 160,000 clones; 60% to 80% are singletons and the top ten take approximately 0.89%. On this clone itself: No antigen is known for it.

Sequencing input: PBMCs. The clonotype was recovered from a woman aged 50 to 65 in good health and CMV-seropositive. This rearrangement joins TRBV5-1 to TRBJ2-1, with 7 nucleotides matching TRBD2. The CDR3, as DNA: TGCGCCAGCAGCTTGGGGGCGGGAGCGAACAATGAGCAGTTCTTC. As protein: CASSLGAGANNEQFF.